Each of the 7 T cell receptor beta chains below was sequenced from the same sample in a study of vaccination and CD4 T cells after COVID-19. With the Oncomine TCR Beta short-read assay, DNA from cultured CD4+ T cells was sequenced. TCRdb re-derived calls from the PCR reads in MiXCR, one entry per CDR3 protein. The table has about 20,000 distinct CDR3 sequences, 50% to 65% seen once. Specified treatment: roughly 10-day PBMC culture with coronavirus spike peptide pools or control peptides (ViraFEST assay). These receptors have no known antigen. The source material was CD4+ T cells from blood, cultured in vitro, sampled before SARS-CoV-2 vaccination. The receptors here all came from a human donor who had recovered from COVID-19.

The J gene is TRBJ2-7, the V gene TRBV2; 7 bases are shared with TRBD2. The CDR3 runs to 14 residues. The V gene end was trimmed by 6 bases and the J gene end by 2 bases; junction bases not matched to a gene: 7. Germline CDR1 is SNHLY and CDR2 is FYNNEI. The CDR3 region is CASRRSGTAYEQYF. The CDR3 DNA follows: TGTGCCAGCAGAAGAAGCGGGACCGCCTACGAGCAGTACTTC.

J is TRBJ1-1 and V is TRBV29-1; no clear D. Per the germline V gene, CDR1 is SQVTM and CDR2 is ANQGSEA. Trimming took 6 bases from V and 1 from J, leaving 9 bases between them. The CDR3 has 12 amino acids. CDR3 amino acids: CSVSKGNTEAFF. DNA for the CDR3: TGCAGCGTGAGCAAAGGGAACACTGAAGCTTTCTTT. Using reference TRBV29-1 and TRBJ1-1 for the parts outside the CDR3, the full variable domain is SAVISQKPSRDICQRGTSLTIQCQVDSQVTMMFWYRQQPGQSLTLIATANQGSEATYESGFVIDKFPISRPNLTFSTLTVSNMSPEDSSIYLCSVSKGNTEAFFGQGTRLTVV.

This clonotype came up once. V and J are TRBV6-1 and TRBJ2-2, with 10 bases matching TRBD1. The germline CDR1 and CDR2 sequences are MNHNS and SASEGT. The CDR3 is 14 residues long. Trimming at V came to 8 bases and at J to 5 bases, leaving 5 bases not matched to a gene. The CDR3 is CASQRDRGTGELFF. The CDR3 DNA reads as TGTGCCAGCCAGAGGGACAGGGGAACCGGGGAGCTGTTTTTT.

This chain uses TRBV20-1 with TRBJ2-1, with D hard to call. V shed 1 base and J shed 6 bases, with 19 bases lying between them. The germline V gene has CDR1 DFQATT and CDR2 SNEGSKA (reference sequence). The CDR3 consists of 16 residues. This CDR3 is CSARGARASHSNEQFF. The CDR3 DNA reads TGCAGTGCTAGAGGCGCCCGGGCCAGTCATTCCAATGAGCAGTTCTTC.

The rearrangement joins TRBV6-1 to TRBJ1-2; D perhaps matches TRBD1 (5 bases). The CDR3 runs to 15 residues. Deletions cut 5 bases from V and 4 bases from J, with 17 bases between. CDR1 and CDR2 (germline): MNHNS, SASEGT. Here the CDR3 DNA reads TGTGCCAGCAGTCAAAGGGTGGGGCCAGTCTATGGCTACACCTTC. As protein: CASSQRVGPVYGYTF.

The V and J genes are TRBV28 and TRBJ2-3; D is unclear. Germline values: CDR1 MDHEN, CDR2 SYDVKM. This CDR3 is 15 amino acids long. Trimming cost V 3 bases and J 2 bases, with 12 bases left between them. CDR3 amino acids: CASSFGSGLTDTQYF. DNA for the CDR3: TGTGCCAGCAGTTTTGGTTCCGGGCTCACAGATACGCAGTATTTT.

Concerning this clonotype itself: The junction shows a germline mismatch at one end, possibly a read error. The chain has TRBV7-7 and TRBJ2-3; weak D call: TRBD2 (6 bases). In germline, CDR1 is SSHAT, CDR2 FNYEAQ (reference sequence). This CDR3 comprises 20 residues. CDR3 region: CASSLAPPGVAGLSTDTQYF. Written as DNA, the CDR3 is TGTGCTAGCAGCTTAGCCCCCCCGGGGGTCGCGGGTCTCAGCACAGATACGCAGTATTTT.